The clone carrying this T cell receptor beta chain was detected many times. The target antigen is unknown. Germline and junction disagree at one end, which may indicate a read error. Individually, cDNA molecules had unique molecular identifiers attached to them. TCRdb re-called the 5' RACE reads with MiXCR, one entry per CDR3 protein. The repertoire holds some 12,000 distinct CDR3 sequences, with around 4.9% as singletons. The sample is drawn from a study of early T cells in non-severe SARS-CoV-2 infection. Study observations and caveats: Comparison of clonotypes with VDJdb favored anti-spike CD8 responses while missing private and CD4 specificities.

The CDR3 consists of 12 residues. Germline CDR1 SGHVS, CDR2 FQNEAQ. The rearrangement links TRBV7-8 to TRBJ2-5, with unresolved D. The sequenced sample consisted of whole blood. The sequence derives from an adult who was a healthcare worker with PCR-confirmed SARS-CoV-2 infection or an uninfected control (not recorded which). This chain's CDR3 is CASSLGQWAFLF. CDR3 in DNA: TGTGCCAGCAGCTTAGGCCAATGGGCCTTTCTCTTC.